The T cell receptor beta chain under discussion was sequenced for a study of post-analysis software for immune sequencing data (dated by TCRdb to between 2015 and 2017). Regarding the study in general: The recorded disease courses included relapsing-remitting, secondary progressive and progressive-relapsing multiple sclerosis, and some patients had no subtype annotation. The patient repertoires were set against eleven to twelve previously published healthy control repertoires from donors whose ages ranged from roughly 6 to 26 years. A subset of samples was prepared in parallel using single-end sample barcoding, then pooled and co-amplified after Illumina adapter ligation.

Its CDR3 holds 17 amino acids, cysteine through phenylalanine. Kept here is only the CDR3 DNA, which spans 51 bases and is read in frame from base 1. CDR1 and CDR2, looked up from the germline V gene, are SNHLY and FYNNEI. Paper-wide results and their limitations: The control group was slightly older than the multiple sclerosis patient group. Direct clustering with F measure revealed strong co-clustering of samples prepared in the same batch, which led to a batch-effect correction. Significantly lower normalized Chao1 diversity was found in multiple sclerosis patients than in controls, suggesting substantial peripheral T-cell clonal expansion. Patients showed significantly higher frequencies than controls for roughly 5 TRBV segments, among them TRBV5-6, TRBV5-1 and TRBV20-1.

The protocol used for the library was PCR. Data came from an Illumina HiSeq 2500. Unique molecular identifiers were incorporated into TCR beta cDNA libraries to reduce PCR and sequencing biases. Per 1 to 10 million input T cells, 500,000 or so cDNA molecules were obtained, such that each molecule approximated one T cell. The same protocol used for the earlier healthy control dataset was applied to prepare and sequence the patient libraries. Within a given batch, samples were prepared together, multiplexed and sequenced on the same HiSeq lane. The authors' analysis ran thus. Raw barcoded reads were processed with MIGEC, and single-read molecular identifier groups were discarded before consensus assembly and CDR3 extraction. Clonotype tables were post-analysed with VDJtools, normalizing diversity by down-sampling all datasets to the smallest sample size. Repertoire overlap clustering matched CDR3 amino acid but not nucleotide sequences to correct batch-related cross-sample contamination. In TCRdb, the public reads were trimmed at Q25 with fastp and aligned with MiXCR, with productive beta chains retained. Rows matching on CDR3 protein sequence are summarized as one entry with the most common DNA and genes. These V and J calls rely on TCRdb rather than the paper's analysis. The sample data list hundreds of thousands of distinct CDR3 sequences, and 59% of these were observed just once. The top ten constitute approximately 10% of the sample.

TCR beta repertoires were profiled from peripheral blood of about a dozen young patients with multiple sclerosis to demonstrate the VDJtools post-analysis software. The multiple sclerosis patients were children and adolescents ranging in age from roughly 6 to 15 years. As to this clonotype: Its binding antigen is unknown. There are no base qualities to consult, and no much larger clone falls within one base.

The sequence was obtained from a girl aged 2 to 9 with multiple sclerosis. Sequenced material: blood. Rearrangement joined TRBV2 to TRBJ2-7; 8 bases in the junction line up with TRBD1. The DNA end is more similar to TRBJ2-5, so the J call may be wrong. Here is the DNA: TGTGCCAGCAGGAAGACAGGGGCGATACTGGTGGGGGAGACCCAGTACTTC. This is translated as CASRKTGAILVGETQYF.